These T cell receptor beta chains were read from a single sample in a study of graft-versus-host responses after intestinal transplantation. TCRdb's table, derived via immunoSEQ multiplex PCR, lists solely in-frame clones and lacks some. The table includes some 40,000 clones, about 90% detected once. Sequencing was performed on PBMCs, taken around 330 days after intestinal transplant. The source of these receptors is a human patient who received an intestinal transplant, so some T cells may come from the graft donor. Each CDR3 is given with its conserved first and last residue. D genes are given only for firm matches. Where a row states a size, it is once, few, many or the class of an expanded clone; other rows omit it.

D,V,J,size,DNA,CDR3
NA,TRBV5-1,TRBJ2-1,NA,TGCGCCAGCAGCTTTGTTGGTGAGCAGTTCTTC,CASSFVGEQFF
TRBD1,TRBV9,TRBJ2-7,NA,TGTGCCAGCAGCGCTTTGGGACAGGGTAACCACGAGCAGTACTTC,CASSALGQGNHEQYF
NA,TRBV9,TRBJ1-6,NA,TGTGCCAGCAGCGTAGAAGGCGTGACATCGGGTTATTCACCCCTCCACTTT,CASSVEGVTSGYSPLHF
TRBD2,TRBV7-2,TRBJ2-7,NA,TGTGCCAGCAGCTTATCCGGGGGGTCCTCCTACGAGCAGTACTTC,CASSLSGGSSYEQYF
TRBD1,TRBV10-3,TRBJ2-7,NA,TGTGCCGTGATGACAGGGGGCTACGAGCAGTACTTC,CAVMTGGYEQYF
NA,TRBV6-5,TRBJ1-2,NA,TGTGCCAGCATCGCAGCTCAGGGGAGCTATGGCTACACCTTC,CASIAAQGSYGYTF
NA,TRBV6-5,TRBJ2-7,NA,TGTGCCAGCAGTCCCGGGACCTTCTCCTACGAGCAGTACTTC,CASSPGTFSYEQYF
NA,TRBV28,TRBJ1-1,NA,TGTGCCAGCACAGCCCGGACACATCCCATGAACACTGAAGCTTTCTTT,CASTARTHPMNTEAFF
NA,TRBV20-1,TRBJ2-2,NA,TGCAGTGCTAGTTCGTACGGGGAGCTGTTTTTT,CSASSYGELFF
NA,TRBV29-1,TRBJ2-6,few,TGCAGCGGAGTTCATCACAACGTCCTGACTTTC,CSGVHHNVLTF
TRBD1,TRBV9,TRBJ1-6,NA,TGTGCCAGCAGCAACACCATCCGACAGGGCGCGGGTAATTCACCCCTCCACTTT,CASSNTIRQGAGNSPLHF
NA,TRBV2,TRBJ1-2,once,TGTGCCAGGCGATTCAATGGCTACACCTTC,CARRFNGYTF
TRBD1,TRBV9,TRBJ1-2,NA,TGTGCCAGCAGCGTAGACCCCTTTCCTGGACAGGGAGGATTAAAGTACTATGGCTACACCTTC,CASSVDPFPGQGGLKYYGYTF
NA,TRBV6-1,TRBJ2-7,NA,TGTGCCAGCAGGGACTCCCACTACGAGCAGTACTTC,CASRDSHYEQYF
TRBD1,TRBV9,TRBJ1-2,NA,TGTGCCAGCAGCGCCAGGGGGAACTATGGCTACACCTTC,CASSARGNYGYTF
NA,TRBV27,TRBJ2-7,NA,TGTGCCAGCAGTTTCCGGTCTAGCGATTGGGACTCCTACGAGCAGTACTTC,CASSFRSSDWDSYEQYF
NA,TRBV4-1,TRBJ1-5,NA,TGCGCCAGCAGCCAAGATTTAGGAGCGCCCCAGCATTTT,CASSQDLGAPQHF
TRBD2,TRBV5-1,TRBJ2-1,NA,TGCGCCAGCAGCTTGGGGCTAGCGGATGAGCAGTTCTTC,CASSLGLADEQFF
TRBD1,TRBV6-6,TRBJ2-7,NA,TGTGCCAGCGCGACAGGGGACGAGCAGTACTTC,CASATGDEQYF
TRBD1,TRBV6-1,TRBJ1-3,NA,TGTGCCAGCAGTGAACACTCCCCCGGGACAGGGGATCGAAACACCATATATTTT,CASSEHSPGTGDRNTIYF
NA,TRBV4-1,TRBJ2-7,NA,TGCGCCAGTAGGACGCGTGGGGGCTACGAGCAGTACTTC,CASRTRGGYEQYF
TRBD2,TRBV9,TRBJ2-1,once,TGTGCCAGCAGCGTAGCTACTAGCGGGAGCTCCTACAATGAGCAGTTCTTC,CASSVATSGSSYNEQFF
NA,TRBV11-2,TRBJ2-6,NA,TGTGCCAGCAGCCCCATGACAGGATTCAACGTCCTGACTTTC,CASSPMTGFNVLTF
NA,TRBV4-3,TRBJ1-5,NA,TGCGCCAGCAGCCAAGAGGGGGTTAGCAATCAGCCCCAGCATTTT,CASSQEGVSNQPQHF
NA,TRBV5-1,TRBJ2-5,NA,TGCGCCAGCAGCAAGGGCGGACTAAATCAAGAGACCCAGTACTTC,CASSKGGLNQETQYF
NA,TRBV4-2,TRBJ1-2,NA,TGTGCCAGCAGCCAAGGGAACTATGGCTACACCTTC,CASSQGNYGYTF
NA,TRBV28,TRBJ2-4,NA,TGTGCCAGCAGTTTAGCGGGACAGCGAGCCAAAAACATTCAGTACTTC,CASSLAGQRAKNIQYF
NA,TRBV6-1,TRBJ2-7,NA,TGTGCCAGCAGTGAAAGGGGGTCCAGCTCCTACGAGCAGTACTTC,CASSERGSSSYEQYF
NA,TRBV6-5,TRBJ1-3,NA,TGTGCCAGCGGGTTGGACTTCTCTGGAAACACCATATATTTT,CASGLDFSGNTIYF
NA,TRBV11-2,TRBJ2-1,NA,TGTGCCAGCAGCTTCGGGTCCCTAGCCGGGGGCCAACTCAACAATGAGCAGTTCTTC,CASSFGSLAGGQLNNEQFF
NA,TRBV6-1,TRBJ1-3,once,TGTGCCAGCAGTGGGGGGCAGGCAAGTAACCCAGGCACCATATATTTT,CASSGGQASNPGTIYF
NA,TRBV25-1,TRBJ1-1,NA,TGTGCCAGCAGTGTGGGGATGATGAACACTGAAGCTTTCTTT,CASSVGMMNTEAFF
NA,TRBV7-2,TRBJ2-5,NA,TGTGCCAGCAGCTGGGGTAAAGAGACCCAGTACTTC,CASSWGKETQYF
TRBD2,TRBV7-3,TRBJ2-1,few,TGTGCCAGCAGCTTAGCCCTAGCGGGAGGCAGAAATGAGCAGTTCTTC,CASSLALAGGRNEQFF
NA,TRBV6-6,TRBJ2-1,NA,TGTGCCAGCAGTTATATCGATGGCAATGAGCAGTTCTTC,CASSYIDGNEQFF
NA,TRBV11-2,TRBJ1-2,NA,TGTGCCAGCAGCTTAGAACAGGGTTTCTATGGCTACACCTTC,CASSLEQGFYGYTF
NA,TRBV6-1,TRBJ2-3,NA,TGTGCCAGCAGTGAATTATCACAGGTGTCAGATACGCAGTATTTT,CASSELSQVSDTQYF
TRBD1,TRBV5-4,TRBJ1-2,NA,TGTGCCAGCAGCCCGACAGGGATAAGGGGCTATGGCTACACCTTC,CASSPTGIRGYGYTF
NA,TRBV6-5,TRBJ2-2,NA,TGTGCCAGCAGTTACTTTTCAGGGAACACCGGGGAGCTGTTTTTT,CASSYFSGNTGELFF
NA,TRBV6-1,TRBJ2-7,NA,TGTGCCAGCAGTGTAGGGTACGAGCAGTACTTC,CASSVGYEQYF
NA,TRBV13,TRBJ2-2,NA,TGTGCCAGCACGGGTCCATCGAACACCGGGGAGCTGTTTTTT,CASTGPSNTGELFF
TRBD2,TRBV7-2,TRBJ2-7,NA,TGTGCCAGCAGCTCGGGGGAGGGCTACGAGCAGTACTTC,CASSSGEGYEQYF
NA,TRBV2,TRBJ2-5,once,TGTGCCAGCTTATCCTTCCAAGAGACCCAGTACTTC,CASLSFQETQYF
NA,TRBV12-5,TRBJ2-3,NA,TGTGCTAGTGGTTTGGCGAAGACAGGCCCGGCAGATACGCAGTATTTT,CASGLAKTGPADTQYF
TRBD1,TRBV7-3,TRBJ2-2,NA,TGTGCCAGCAGCTCACAGGGGGCCGGGGAGCTGTTTTTT,CASSSQGAGELFF
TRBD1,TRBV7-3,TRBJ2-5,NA,TGTGCCAGCAGTCGAGGACAGGAAGAGACCCAGTACTTC,CASSRGQEETQYF
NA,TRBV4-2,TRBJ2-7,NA,TGTGCCAGCAGCCAAGATGGGGGAAGCCCGACGGGCGAGCAGTACTTC,CASSQDGGSPTGEQYF
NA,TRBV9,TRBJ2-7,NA,TGTGCCAGCAGCGTAACCCCGGTCTCCTACGAGCAGTACTTC,CASSVTPVSYEQYF
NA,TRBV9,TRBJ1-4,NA,TGTGCCAGCAGTCCAGACGGATCCAATGAAAAACTGTTTTTT,CASSPDGSNEKLFF
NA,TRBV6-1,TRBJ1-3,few,TGTGCCAGCAGTGGACATTTGTGGCAGGCCCGTGAGGATGGAAACACCATATATTTT,CASSGHLWQAREDGNTIYF
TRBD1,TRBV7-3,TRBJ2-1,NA,TGTGCCAGCAGCCCACGGACAGGAACCGCCTACAATGAGCAGTTCTTC,CASSPRTGTAYNEQFF
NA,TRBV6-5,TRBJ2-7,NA,TGTGCCAGCAGTGTCCTTTATCAGGGTTACGAGCAGTACTTC,CASSVLYQGYEQYF
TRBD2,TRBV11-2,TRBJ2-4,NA,TGTGCCAGCAGCTTATTCCGAGCGGGAGGTCCCTCGAAAAACATTCAGTACTTC,CASSLFRAGGPSKNIQYF
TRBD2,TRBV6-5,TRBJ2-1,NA,TGTGCCAGCAGTTACGCACTAGCGGGAGCAAATGAGCAGTTCTTC,CASSYALAGANEQFF
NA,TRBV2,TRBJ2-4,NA,TGTGCCAGCAGTGAAATGTCAGGGTCCAAAAACATTCAGTACTTC,CASSEMSGSKNIQYF
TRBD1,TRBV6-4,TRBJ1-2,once,TGTGCCAGCAGTGACGGGACAGGGGGCTATGGCTACACCTTC,CASSDGTGGYGYTF
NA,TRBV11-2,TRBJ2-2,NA,TGTGCCAGCAGCTTAGAGGCGGGAAACACCGGGGAGCTGTTTTTT,CASSLEAGNTGELFF